This T cell receptor beta chain stems from a study of tumor-infiltrating lymphocytes in primary liver carcinoma. The researchers produced TCR beta cDNA from 400 to 650 ng total RNA with a constant-region primer. The TCR beta library was amplified through three nested multiplex PCR rounds in a modified ARM-PCR procedure. A C-beta reverse primer was combined with TRBV1-TRBV30 forward primers in the first two PCR rounds, and each round had approximately 10 cycles. A single record per CDR3 protein comes from TCRdb applying MiXCR to the multiplex PCR reads. In the table there are fewer than 350,000 distinct CDR3 sequences, about 65% of which are singletons. Comment on this clonotype: The antigen remains undetermined. A read error is possible here, since a much larger clone lies one base away.

CDR3 length: 10 amino acids. Germline CDR1 MNHNS, CDR2 SASEGT. Unsorted whole blood yielded blood RNA, and germline DNA was extracted as well. Infection with HBV was chronic in patients; they were treatment-naive. Before surgery, 3.5 to 4.5 milliliters of EDTA blood were taken. Study results and caveats: In tumor-adjacent and tumor-blood pairs, overlap was lower than in tumor region pairs. Tumor specimens were characterized by a significantly higher top-250-clone fraction than blood (p = 0.039).

This chain uses TRBV6-1 with TRBJ2-2; D possibly uses TRBD1 or TRBD2 (5 bases each). The TCR was taken from a man between 40 and 49 years old with primary liver carcinoma and hepatitis B virus infection. Sequenced sample: peripheral blood. Written as DNA, the CDR3 is TGTGCCAGCGGTGAGAGGGGTCTGTTTTTT. Translating gives CASGERGLFF.